A selection of T cell receptor beta chains follows, all from one sample in a study of cytomegalovirus exposure and HLA in healthy donors. Here immunoSEQ multiplex PCR was the method, and the copy in TCRdb shows in-frame clones only, minus some. The sample has approximately 100,000 clones, around 80% seen once. The sample taken for sequencing was PBMCs. The receptors here all came from a man aged 60 to 75 in good health and CMV-seropositive. The CDR3 runs from the conserved cysteine through the conserved F or W. The order of the fields is V gene, CDR3 protein.

TRBV7-6 CASSLGGREEFF
TRBV7-3 CASSFGDGITSPLHF
TRBV7-2 CASSSTGTAALDTF
TRBV9 CASSASGVLETQYF
TRBV19 CASSIFRVDQPQHF
TRBV6-1 CASIRQGGHNSPLHF
TRBV6-5 CASSYGQGHNEKLFF
TRBV29-1 CSAAGTAGETQYF
TRBV7-9 CASSWTGDYGEQYF
TRBV27 CASTLAGPWDTGELFF
TRBV7-2 CASSFDRGGSEKLFF
TRBV7-6 CASSSGGGGSEKLFF
TRBV13 CASSLPGGSISGNTIYF
TRBV5-6 CASSLTGGASSYNEQFF
TRBV4-2 CASSQSSVTAGGPETQYF
TRBV30 CAWSVPLSTRRKLYNEQFF
TRBV6-1 CASSEQGWGTEAFF
TRBV30 CAWSLGQGAYEQYF
TRBV5-6 CASSLASGGAVSSYEQYF
TRBV7-9 CASSLGSAGNTIYF
TRBV9 CASSVGGGALNEQFF
TRBV9 CASSVGRDRAPGTGELFF
TRBV14 CASSHPRSSEAFF
TRBV5-5 CASSLIGTGGGEQYF
TRBV29-1 CSALPGGIGNTIYF
TRBV4-1 CASSPSGGSYEQYF
TRBV29-1 CSVEDLGRGNEQYF
TRBV6-5 CASSPPAAAEQFF
TRBV14 CASSPGVEAFF
TRBV7-9 CASSLGGQTNTGELFF
TRBV30 CAWSVGGGGLSSYEQYF
TRBV23-1 CASTPPRRGREPQHF
TRBV29-1 CSVEDRKGYNYGYTF
TRBV19 CASSSFSPLSGELFF
TRBV18 CASSPLERVETQYF
TRBV6-1 CASSEPPQSSGAEYTDTQYF
TRBV5-1 CASSPQRGPSYTQYF
TRBV4-1 CASSQVGAGANTQYF
TRBV10-2 CASSGTASYGYTF
TRBV6-5 CASRTRARYEQYF
TRBV13 CASSLRQGLANEKLFF
TRBV5-1 CASSPGAQYNEQFF
TRBV9 CASSVGGATQETQYF
TRBV5-1 CASSIDRARGYTF
TRBV27 CASSRTGALHF
TRBV5-1 CASSLLGTGLNTEAFF